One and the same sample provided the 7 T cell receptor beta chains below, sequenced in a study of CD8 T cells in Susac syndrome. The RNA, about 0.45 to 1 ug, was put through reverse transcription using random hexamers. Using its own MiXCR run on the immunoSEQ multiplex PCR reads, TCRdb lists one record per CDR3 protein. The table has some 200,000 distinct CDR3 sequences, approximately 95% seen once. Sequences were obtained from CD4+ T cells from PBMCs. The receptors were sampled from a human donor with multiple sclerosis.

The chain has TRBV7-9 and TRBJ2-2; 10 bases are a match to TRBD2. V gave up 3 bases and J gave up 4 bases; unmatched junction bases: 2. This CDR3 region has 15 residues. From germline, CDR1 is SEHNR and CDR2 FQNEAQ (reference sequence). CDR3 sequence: CASSFGLAATGELFF. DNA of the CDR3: TGTGCCAGCAGCTTTGGACTAGCGGCCACCGGGGAGCTGTTTTTT.

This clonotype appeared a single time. This CDR3 is CASSQTGLATEAFF. The CDR3 nucleotides read TGTGCCAGCAGCCAGACAGGGCTGGCCACTGAAGCTTTCTTT. This sequence joins TRBV3-1 and TRBJ1-1, with 7 bases fitting TRBD1. Trimming removed 3 bases from V and 4 bases from J; junction bases left unmatched: 5. Germline CDR1 is LGHDT and CDR2 is YNNKEL (reference sequence). This CDR3 contains 14 residues.

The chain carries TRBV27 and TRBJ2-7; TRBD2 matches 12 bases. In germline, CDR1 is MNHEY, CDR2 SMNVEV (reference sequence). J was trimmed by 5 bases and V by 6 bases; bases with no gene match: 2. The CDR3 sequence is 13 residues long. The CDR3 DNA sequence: TGTGCCAGCAGGCTAGCGGGAGGGAACGAGCAGTACTTC. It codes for CASRLAGGNEQYF.

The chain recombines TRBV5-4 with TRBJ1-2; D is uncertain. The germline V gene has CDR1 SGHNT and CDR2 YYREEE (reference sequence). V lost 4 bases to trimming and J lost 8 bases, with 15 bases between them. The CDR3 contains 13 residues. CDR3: CASSRDDHWGYTF. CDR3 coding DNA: TGTGCCAGCAGCCGAGACGACCACTGGGGCTACACCTTC.

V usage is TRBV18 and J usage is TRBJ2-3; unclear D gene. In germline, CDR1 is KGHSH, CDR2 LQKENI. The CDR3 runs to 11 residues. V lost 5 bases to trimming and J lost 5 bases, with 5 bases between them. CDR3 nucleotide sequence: TGTGCCAGCTCAGACGGAGATACGCAGTATTTT. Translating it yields CASSDGDTQYF.

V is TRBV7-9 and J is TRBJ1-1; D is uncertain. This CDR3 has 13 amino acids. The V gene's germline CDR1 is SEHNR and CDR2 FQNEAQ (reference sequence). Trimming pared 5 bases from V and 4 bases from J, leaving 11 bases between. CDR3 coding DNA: TGTGCCAGCAGCACGGGGTACCTCACTGAAGCTTTCTTT. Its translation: CASSTGYLTEAFF.

The CDR3 region is CASRELAASSYNEQFF. The CDR3 region has the DNA TGTGCCAGCAGAGAACTAGCGGCCTCATCCTACAATGAGCAGTTCTTC. The rearrangement uses TRBV28 and TRBJ2-1; 8 positions match TRBD2. With V trimmed by 6 bases and J by 1 base, 8 bases remained unmatched. CDR3 length equals 16 residues. Germline CDR1 and CDR2: MDHEN and SYDVKM.